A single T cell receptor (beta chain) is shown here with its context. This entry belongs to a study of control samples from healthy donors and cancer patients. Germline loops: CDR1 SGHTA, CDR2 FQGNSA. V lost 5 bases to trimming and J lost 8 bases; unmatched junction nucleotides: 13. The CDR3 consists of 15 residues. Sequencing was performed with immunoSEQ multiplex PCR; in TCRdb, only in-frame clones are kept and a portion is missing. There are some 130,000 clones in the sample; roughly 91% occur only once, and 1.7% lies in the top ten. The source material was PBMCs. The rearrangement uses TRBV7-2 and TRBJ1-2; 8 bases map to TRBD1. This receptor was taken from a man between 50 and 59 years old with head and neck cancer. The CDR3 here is CASSHLRQGSGGYTF. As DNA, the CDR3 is TGTGCCAGCAGCCATCTCCGACAGGGGAGCGGGGGCTACACCTTC.